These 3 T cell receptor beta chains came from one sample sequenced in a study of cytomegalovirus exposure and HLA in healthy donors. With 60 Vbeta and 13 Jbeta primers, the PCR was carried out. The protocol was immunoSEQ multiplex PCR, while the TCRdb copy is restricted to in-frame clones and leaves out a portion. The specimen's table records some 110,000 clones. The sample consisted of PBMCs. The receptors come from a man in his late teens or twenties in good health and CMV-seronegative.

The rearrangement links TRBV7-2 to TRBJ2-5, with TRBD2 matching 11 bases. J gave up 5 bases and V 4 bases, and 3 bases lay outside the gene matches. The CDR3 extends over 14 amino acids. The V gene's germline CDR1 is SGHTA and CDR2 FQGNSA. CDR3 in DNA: TGTGCCAGCAGCTCGACTAGCGGGGTGGAGACCCAGTACTTC. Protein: CASSSTSGVETQYF.

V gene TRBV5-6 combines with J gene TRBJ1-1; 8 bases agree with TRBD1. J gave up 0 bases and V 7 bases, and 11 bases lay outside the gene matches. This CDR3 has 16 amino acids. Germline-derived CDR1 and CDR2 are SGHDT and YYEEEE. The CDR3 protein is CASVLTGDDMNTEAFF. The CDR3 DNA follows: TGTGCCAGCGTTCTGACAGGGGATGATATGAACACTGAAGCTTTCTTT.

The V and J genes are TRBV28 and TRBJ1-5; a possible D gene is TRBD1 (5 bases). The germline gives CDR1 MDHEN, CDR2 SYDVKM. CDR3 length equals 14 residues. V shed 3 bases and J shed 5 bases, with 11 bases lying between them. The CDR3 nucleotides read TGTGCCAGCAGTTTGGGGGGACTGGATCAGCCCCAGCATTTT. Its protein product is CASSLGGLDQPQHF.